In this sample, the clone carrying this T cell receptor beta chain turned up many times. What it binds is unknown. Per germline, CDR1 DFQATT and CDR2 SNEGSKA (reference sequence). The CDR3 is 15 amino acids. The V segment lost 1 base and the J segment 2 bases; nucleotides outside the gene matches: 7. This entry is derived from a study of breast tumors, draining lymph nodes, adjacent tissues. Axillary draining lymph nodes of breast cancer patients supplied the node samples. Study-wide findings and caveats: The lymph node origin of tumor T cells was framed as consistent with a hypothesis, not demonstrated. The data were judged consistent with most tumor T cells coming from lymph node and expanding in tumor.

TCRdb independently ran MiXCR on the multiplex PCR reads; one entry per CDR3 protein. There are 200,000 or so distinct CDR3 sequences in the sample; roughly 31% occur only once, and roughly 4% lies in the top ten. Source material: axillary lymph node tissue. The J gene is TRBJ2-7, the V gene TRBV20-1, with 8 bases that match TRBD2. The TCR was taken from a female donor with breast cancer. Some clones in this sample may be carry-over from other donors' samples. CDR3 in DNA: TGCAGTGCTAGAGGAGTAGCGGGGCGGACCTACGAGCAGTACTTC. Its protein is CSARGVAGRTYEQYF.